Listed below are T cell receptor beta chains from one sample, sequenced in a study of T cells after yellow fever vaccination. Each CDR3 protein gets one entry after TCRdb re-called the 5' RACE reads with MiXCR. The sample lists around 300,000 distinct CDR3 sequences, approximately 4% seen once, with around 24% in the top ten. Source: PBMCs, taken 5 days after the yellow fever booster vaccination. All receptors come from a man aged 18 to 35 who received the YFV17D yellow fever vaccine. CDR3s include the opening cysteine and the closing phenylalanine or tryptophan. D genes are given only for firm matches. Some rows have no size entry. The others give once, few or many, or a class for an expanded clone.

size	D	V	J	length	CDR3	DNA
few	TRBD2	TRBV11-2	TRBJ2-3	17	CASSFGLAGAHTDTQYF	TGTGCCAGCAGCTTCGGGCTAGCGGGGGCCCACACAGATACGCAGTATTTT
many	TRBD2	TRBV7-8	TRBJ2-2	17	CASSYGTTLVVGGELFF	TGTGCCAGCAGCTACGGGACTACCCTCGTAGTTGGCGGGGAGCTGTTTTTT
few	-	TRBV6-2/TRBV6-3	TRBJ1-1	15	CASSYLSLLNTEAFF	TGTGCCAGCAGTTATCTTTCGCTCCTGAACACTGAAGCTTTCTTT
-	-	TRBV4-1	TRBJ2-5	14	CASSPTVGMETQYF	TGCGCCAGCAGCCCTACGGTGGGGATGGAGACCCAGTACTTC
-	-	TRBV7-3	TRBJ2-3	15	CASSLASGAPYTQYF	TGTGCCAGCAGCTTGGCTTCGGGTGCACCCTATACGCAGTATTTT
few	-	TRBV5-1	TRBJ2-5	17	CASSPRQTIGAGETQYF	TGCGCCAGCAGCCCCCGACAGACTATAGGGGCGGGGGAGACCCAGTACTTC
many	-	TRBV12-3/TRBV12-4	TRBJ2-2	15	CASSANRAHTGELFF	TGTGCCAGCAGTGCCAACAGGGCCCACACCGGGGAGCTGTTTTTT
many	TRBD1	TRBV29-1	TRBJ1-1	13	CSAKGGAGTEAFF	TGCAGCGCCAAAGGGGGCGCCGGCACTGAAGCTTTCTTT
few	-	TRBV20-1	TRBJ2-7	17	CSAYDSSHEIISYEQYF	TGCAGTGCTTACGACAGCTCCCACGAGATAATTTCTTACGAGCAGTACTTC
many	-	TRBV20-1	TRBJ2-5	13	CSALTPPQETQYF	TGCAGTGCTTTGACACCACCTCAAGAGACCCAGTACTTC
-	TRBD2	TRBV4-3	TRBJ2-1	16	CASSLGTSGGYNEQFF	TGCGCCAGCAGCCTGGGGACTAGCGGGGGGTACAATGAGCAGTTCTTC
-	TRBD1	TRBV6-2/TRBV6-3	TRBJ1-6	15	CASSPGQGWISPLHF	TGTGCCAGCAGTCCCGGACAGGGCTGGATTTCACCCCTCCACTTT
many	-	TRBV7-2	TRBJ2-3	15	CASSLLGGATDTQYF	TGTGCCAGCAGCTTACTGGGGGGGGCAACAGATACGCAGTATTTT
-	-	TRBV28	TRBJ1-1	10	CASSFNEAFF	TGTGCCAGCAGTTTTAACGAAGCTTTCTTT
-	-	TRBV11-2	TRBJ2-2	18	CASSMRAKPWRDTGELFF	TGTGCCAGCAGCATGCGGGCAAAACCCTGGCGGGACACCGGGGAGCTGTTTTTT
few	-	TRBV30	TRBJ1-4	14	CAWSVMWGHEKLFF	TGTGCCTGGAGTGTCATGTGGGGCCATGAAAAACTGTTTTTT
-	-	TRBV6-2/TRBV6-3	TRBJ2-5	13	CASTRYKPETQYF	TGTGCCAGCACCCGGTACAAACCCGAGACCCAGTACTTC
few	-	TRBV7-9	TRBJ2-5	14	CASSFWGRQETQYF	TGTGCCAGCAGCTTTTGGGGGAGGCAAGAGACCCAGTACTTC
many	TRBD2	TRBV28	TRBJ2-3	13	CASSLAGENTQYF	TGTGCCAGCAGTTTAGCGGGGGAAAATACGCAGTATTTT
-	-	TRBV12-3/TRBV12-4	TRBJ1-1	14	CASSFEALATEAFF	TGTGCCAGCAGTTTCGAGGCGCTGGCCACTGAAGCTTTCTTT
-	TRBD2	TRBV20-1	TRBJ2-3	17	CSANPRATSGDPWEQYF	TGCAGTGCTAACCCCCGGGCTACTAGCGGGGACCCATGGGAGCAGTATTTT
few	TRBD1	TRBV24-1	TRBJ2-3	18	CATSDHGTGYVSTDTQYF	TGTGCCACCAGTGATCACGGGACAGGGTACGTTAGCACAGATACGCAGTATTTT